These T cell receptor beta chains were read from a single sample in a study of regulatory T cells in long-lasting Graves disease. TCRdb processed the multiplex PCR reads anew with MiXCR; each CDR3 protein has one entry. Among about 290,000 distinct CDR3 sequences, around 20% were seen once, and the ten largest hold more than 55%. The material was peripheral blood mononuclear cells (PBMCs), obtained when the disease was refractory, from a patient treated with antithyroid drugs. These receptors were taken from a female donor with Graves disease. CDR3s include the opening cysteine and the closing phenylalanine or tryptophan. The D gene is left open where the match is weak. Not every row has a clone size; where given, it reads once, few, many or a size class.

CDR3nt	CDR3aa	v_gene	j_gene	d_gene	abundance
TGTGCCAGCAGCTTACTGCGTACTAGCGGGGGTGAGCAGTACTTC	CASSLLRTSGGEQYF	TRBV7-2	TRBJ2-7	TRBD2	-
TGTGCCAGCAGTTCTGAGATATATTCACCCCTCCACTTT	CASSSEIYSPLHF	TRBV6-5	TRBJ1-6	-	once
TGTGCCAGCAGCTTAGCTAGCGGAAACACCGGGGAGCTGTTTTTT	CASSLASGNTGELFF	TRBV7-2	TRBJ2-2	-	many
TGCGCCAGCAGCTTGGGAGAGCTAGCGGGAGGCACGGAGACCCAGTACTTC	CASSLGELAGGTETQYF	TRBV5-1	TRBJ2-5	TRBD2	few
TGCGCCAGCTGTCAAGGGAGTTCGGGACATATGTACGAGCAGTACTTC	CASCQGSSGHMYEQYF	TRBV5-1	TRBJ2-7	-	few
TGTGCCAGCAGCTTAAACAGGGGTGAAAAACTGTTTTTT	CASSLNRGEKLFF	TRBV7-3	TRBJ1-4	TRBD1	many
TGTGCCTGGAGGGCAGGACACTCCTACGAGCAGTACTTC	CAWRAGHSYEQYF	TRBV30	TRBJ2-7	-	many
TGTGCCAGCAGCTCCCGACTCCACCCCGACAATGAGCAGTTCTTC	CASSSRLHPDNEQFF	TRBV11-2	TRBJ2-1	-	many
TGTGCCATCAGTGGACTAGTCGGCGATGAGCAGTTCTTC	CAISGLVGDEQFF	TRBV10-3	TRBJ2-1	-	-
TGCAGTGCTAGAGTGAATGACGAGCAGTACTTC	CSARVNDEQYF	TRBV20-1	TRBJ2-7	-	-
TGCAGTGCTAATAAGGTCGAGACCCAGTACTTC	CSANKVETQYF	TRBV20-1	TRBJ2-5	-	many
TGTGCCAGCAGTTACCCCGGCGGGGGGGCGGAGACCCAGTACTTC	CASSYPGGGAETQYF	TRBV6-9	TRBJ2-5	TRBD2	few
TGCAGCGTTGAAGATCACGGCGGGAGAGCCCAAGAGACCCAGTACTTC	CSVEDHGGRAQETQYF	TRBV29-1	TRBJ2-5	TRBD2	few
TGCAGTGCCGACCCTCAACCAACTGATGGCTACACCTTC	CSADPQPTDGYTF	TRBV20-1	TRBJ1-2	-	many
TGTGCCAGCAGCCTAGCGGGACTCACAGATACGCAGTATTTT	CASSLAGLTDTQYF	TRBV27	TRBJ2-3	TRBD2	-
TGTGCCAGCAGCTTTGAATCGAACTATGGCTACACCTTC	CASSFESNYGYTF	TRBV5-4	TRBJ1-2	-	-
TGTGCCAGCACTGACAATAGCGGGGAGCTGTTTTTT	CASTDNSGELFF	TRBV7-9	TRBJ2-2	-	-
TGTGCCACCACCGGACAGACTAATGAAAAACTGTTTTTT	CATTGQTNEKLFF	TRBV15	TRBJ1-4	-	many
TGTGCCAGCAGCTTACCCGACGGTTCCTACGAGCAGTACTTC	CASSLPDGSYEQYF	TRBV7-9	TRBJ2-7	-	many
TGCAGTGCTAGCCCCGCTGAGACCCAGTACTTC	CSASPAETQYF	TRBV20-1	TRBJ2-5	-	few
TGTGCCAGCAGTTACTTGGACAGGGCTGGAAACACCATATATTTT	CASSYLDRAGNTIYF	TRBV6-5	TRBJ1-3	TRBD1	few
TGCGCCAGCAGCCAAGATAGACAATTGGATGATAATGAAAAACTGTTTTTT	CASSQDRQLDDNEKLFF	TRBV4-3	TRBJ1-4	-	-
TGTGCCAGCAGCCAAGGACGGGAGTTCGAGCAGTACTTC	CASSQGREFEQYF	TRBV3-1	TRBJ2-7	-	few
TGTGCCATCAGCGCGTGGGCTTTGGGGGTCGGACAGCCCCAGCATTTT	CAISAWALGVGQPQHF	TRBV10-3	TRBJ1-5	-	few
TGTGCCAGCAGCTTAGATCCTAGCGGGACAAACGCGAACACCGGGGAGCTGTTTTTT	CASSLDPSGTNANTGELFF	TRBV7-8	TRBJ2-2	TRBD2	-
TGCAGCGCCCAGGCCCGCGGAGGAGCCTACGAGCAGTACTTC	CSAQARGGAYEQYF	TRBV29-1	TRBJ2-7	-	-
TGTGCCAGCACCTGGGACCCCTACGAGCAGTACTTC	CASTWDPYEQYF	TRBV2	TRBJ2-7	-	many
TGCGCCAGCAGCTTGGAGGCAGAAGCTACCTCTAACTATGGCTACACCTTC	CASSLEAEATSNYGYTF	TRBV5-1	TRBJ1-2	-	-
TGTGCCAGCAGCTTAGAGCGAAACACTGAAGCTTTCTTT	CASSLERNTEAFF	TRBV11-2	TRBJ1-1	-	many
TGCAGCTTTGGCGTGGCGGATCCTTACGAGCAGTACTTC	CSFGVADPYEQYF	TRBV29-1	TRBJ2-7	-	few
TGTGCCAGCAGTGAAGTTCGTCGAACAACCTATGGCTACACCTTC	CASSEVRRTTYGYTF	TRBV6-1	TRBJ1-2	-	many
TGCGCCAGCAGAGTGGGGGACACTGAAGCTTTCTTT	CASRVGDTEAFF	TRBV10-2	TRBJ1-1	-	-
TGTGCCAGCAGCTTGCTCGGACAGAAAAGCACAGATACGCAGTATTTT	CASSLLGQKSTDTQYF	TRBV11-2	TRBJ2-3	-	-
TGTGCCAGCTGGGACCGGGAGTGGTTTAGCACCGGGGAGCTGTTTTTT	CASWDREWFSTGELFF	TRBV28	TRBJ2-2	-	few
TGTGCCAGCAGCGCCCAAGGAGAAAGAATTTACGAGCAGTACTTC	CASSAQGERIYEQYF	TRBV11-1	TRBJ2-7	-	few
TGCGCCAGCAGCCAAGTTGGGGGGGGTTTGAGGCGTCAGCCCCAGCATTTT	CASSQVGGGLRRQPQHF	TRBV4-1	TRBJ1-5	-	-
TGCGCCAGCAGCCAGGGCAAGCTCTACGAGCAGTACTTC	CASSQGKLYEQYF	TRBV4-1	TRBJ2-7	-	few
TGTGCCAGCAACACCGACAGGGCCAATCAGCCCCGGCATTTT	CASNTDRANQPRHF	TRBV9	TRBJ1-5	TRBD1	-
TGTGCCAGTAGCCGACTAGCGGGAGGTTTGGATGAGCAGTACTTC	CASSRLAGGLDEQYF	TRBV19	TRBJ2-7	TRBD2	-
TGTGCCAGCAGTCTATGGGACAGTACCGAGCAGTACTTC	CASSLWDSTEQYF	TRBV6-1	TRBJ2-7	TRBD1	-
TGTGCCAGCAGCGTTCGTTCGGATTCACCCCTCCACTTT	CASSVRSDSPLHF	TRBV9	TRBJ1-6	-	many
TGTGCCAGCAGCGTCCGGGACGTATACAATGAGCAGTTCTTC	CASSVRDVYNEQFF	TRBV9	TRBJ2-1	-	-
TGTGCCAGTAGTATGCTTCAACAGAGCAATCAGCCCCAGCATTTT	CASSMLQQSNQPQHF	TRBV19	TRBJ1-5	-	-
TGTGCCAGCAGCAGCCGACAGGGGGCGCAAGAGACCCAGTACTTC	CASSSRQGAQETQYF	TRBV7-2	TRBJ2-5	TRBD1	many
TGTGCCAGCAGTTACTCGAATGCAGGGGGGACCGGGGAGCTGTTTTTT	CASSYSNAGGTGELFF	TRBV6-5	TRBJ2-2	-	few
TGTGCCAGCAGGCGGGACACAGGCAATCAGCCCCAGCATTTT	CASRRDTGNQPQHF	TRBV12-3/TRBV12-4	TRBJ1-5	-	many
TGCAGTGCTAGGGGACTAGCGGGAGGGTACAATGAGCAGTTCTTC	CSARGLAGGYNEQFF	TRBV20-1	TRBJ2-1	TRBD2	many
TGTGCCAGCAGCCCACGACAGAGGAGCTCCTACGAGCAGTACTTC	CASSPRQRSSYEQYF	TRBV7-2	TRBJ2-7	-	-
TGTGCCAGCAGTCTGATCGGGGACAGGGAGATTTCGACCAACACCGGGGAGCTGTTTTTT	CASSLIGDREISTNTGELFF	TRBV2	TRBJ2-2	TRBD1	-
TGTGCCAGCAGCTTACCGGGAGCTGCCTCCTTCGAAGCTTTCTTT	CASSLPGAASFEAFF	TRBV7-2	TRBJ1-1	-	many
TGTGCCAGCAGTGACCCAGGGGGAAGGGACACTGAAGCTTTCTTT	CASSDPGGRDTEAFF	TRBV6-4	TRBJ1-1	TRBD1	-
TGTGCCAGCAACGAGCCGTTACGGGTGGCATACAATGAGCAGTTCTTC	CASNEPLRVAYNEQFF	TRBV28	TRBJ2-1	-	few
TGTGCCAGCAGCGCCCGGGACAGGGGGCGAACGAACACTGAAGCTTTCTTT	CASSARDRGRTNTEAFF	TRBV7-2	TRBJ1-1	TRBD1	-
TGTGCCACCTACAGGGGGCAACTAACTGAAGCTTTCTTT	CATYRGQLTEAFF	TRBV2	TRBJ1-1	TRBD1	-
TGCGCCAGCGGGGGTGGGCAAGGACAGACCTACCAAGAGACCCAGTACTTC	CASGGGQGQTYQETQYF	TRBV4-3	TRBJ2-5	-	-